The source of this T cell receptor beta chain is a study of cytomegalovirus exposure and HLA in healthy donors. Regarding the study as a whole: A highly shared variant cluster was judged a likely technical artifact.

This clone was detected a few times. Its matching antigen is unknown. When sampled, the donors appeared nominally healthy, though they likely had unrecorded immune exposures. Primers for the PCR totalled 60 Vbeta and 13 Jbeta. Produced via immunoSEQ multiplex PCR; TCRdb's table is partial and in-frame only. The data contain around 130,000 clones, more than 65% of them singletons. The CDR3 spans 13 residues. The V segment lost 5 bases and the J segment 10 bases; nucleotides outside the gene matches: 6. CDR1 and CDR2 (germline): SGHTA, FQGTGA. This rearrangement joins TRBV7-3 to TRBJ2-2; 8 nucleotides agree with TRBD2. The origin of this receptor is a woman between 18 and 30 years old in good health and CMV-seropositive. The specimen was PBMCs. CDR3 loop: CASSLAGGEELFF. CDR3 nucleotides: TGTGCCAGCAGCCTTGCGGGGGGCGAGGAGCTGTTTTTT.